Included here is one T cell receptor (beta chain) sequence, with context. Antigen unknown. Sequencing was performed with immunoSEQ multiplex PCR; in TCRdb, only in-frame clones are kept and a portion is missing. Of more than 95,000 clones listed, about 87% are singletons. The data were taken from a study of T cell responses to AZD1222 COVID-19 vaccine. Overall study findings and caveats: It should be noted that donors were predominantly white British and more often female, and clonal diversity was possibly underestimated.

V was cut by 0 bases and J by 8 bases, with 8 bases left in between. The CDR3 is 14 amino acids. CDR1 and CDR2 from the germline V gene are SGHVS and FNYEAQ. V and J are TRBV7-6 and TRBJ1-6, with a tentative D call TRBD1 (6 bases). The clonotype originates from an adult in good health. Sample: peripheral blood, taken on day 0 of AZD1222 vaccination. The CDR3 protein is CASSLAGGDSPLHF. The CDR3 region has the DNA TGTGCCAGCAGCTTAGCAGGGGGTGATTCACCCCTCCACTTT. Complete variable domain (other parts from reference TRBV7-6 and TRBJ1-6): GAGVSQSPRYKVTKRGQDVALRCDPISGHVSLYWYRQALGQGPEFLTYFNYEAQQDKSGLPNDRFSAERPEGSISTLTIQRTEQRDSAMYRCASSLAGGDSPLHFGNGTRLTVT.